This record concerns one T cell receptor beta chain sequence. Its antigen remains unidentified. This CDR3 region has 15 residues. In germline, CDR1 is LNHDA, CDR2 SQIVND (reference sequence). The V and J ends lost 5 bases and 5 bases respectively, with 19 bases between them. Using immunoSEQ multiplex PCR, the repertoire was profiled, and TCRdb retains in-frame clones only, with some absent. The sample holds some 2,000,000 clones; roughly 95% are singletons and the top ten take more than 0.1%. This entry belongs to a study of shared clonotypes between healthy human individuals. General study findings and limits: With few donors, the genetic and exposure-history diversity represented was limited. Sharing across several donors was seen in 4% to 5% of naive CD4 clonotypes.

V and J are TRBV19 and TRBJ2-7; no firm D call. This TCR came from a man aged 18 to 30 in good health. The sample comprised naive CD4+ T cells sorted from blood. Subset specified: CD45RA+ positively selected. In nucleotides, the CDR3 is TGTGCCAGTAGTCCTCTCCCCCCCGGACGGGACGAGCAGTACTTC. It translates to CASSPLPPGRDEQYF. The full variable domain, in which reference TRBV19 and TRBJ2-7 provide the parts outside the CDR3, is DGGITQSPKYLFRKEGQNVTLSCEQNLNHDAMYWYRQDPGQGLRLIYYSQIVNDFQKGDIAEGYSVSREKKESFPLTVTSAQKNPTAFYLCASSPLPPGRDEQYFGPGTRLTVT.